This is a list of T cell receptor beta chains from one sample in a study of blood T cell repertoires in COVID-19. Method: immunoSEQ multiplex PCR; TCRdb's copy keeps in-frame clones and lacks some. The repertoire consists of a few hundred thousand clones, with roughly 91% occurring once and the leading ten covering around 1.9%. Source material: PBMCs or T cells enriched from blood (not recorded which). The receptors were sampled from a woman aged 55 to 70 who had recovered from COVID-19. Both conserved end residues are part of each CDR3. Each record gives: clone size, V gene, D gene, J gene, CDR3 DNA, CDR3 protein. The D gene is left open where the match is weak. Some rows mark clone size as missing; the rest say once, few, many or name a class of expanded clone.

NA	TRBV3-1/TRBV3-2	NA	TRBJ1-5	TGTGCCAGCAGCCAAGCAACAGGTATCAATCAGCCCCAGCATTTT	CASSQATGINQPQHF
NA	TRBV3-1/TRBV3-2	TRBD2	TRBJ2-5	TGTGCCAGCAGCCAAGAGCTAGGACTAGCGGGGGAAGAGACCCAGTACTTC	CASSQELGLAGEETQYF
NA	TRBV27	NA	TRBJ1-1	TGTGCCAGCAGACTACCTGGGGGGGGGCCGAACACTGAAGCTTTCTTT	CASRLPGGGPNTEAFF
NA	TRBV28	NA	TRBJ2-1	TGTGCCAGCAGTACCGCCACTCAGGGGGGATCTAGGAATGAGCAGTTCTTC	CASSTATQGGSRNEQFF
NA	TRBV5-6	NA	TRBJ1-2	TGTGCCAGCAGCTTGGCCGGGGGGTCTGGCTACACCTTC	CASSLAGGSGYTF
NA	TRBV27	NA	TRBJ2-1	TGTGCCAGCAGTGGACTGACGGGGAACAATGAGCAGTTCTTC	CASSGLTGNNEQFF
NA	TRBV27	NA	TRBJ1-3	TGTGCCAGCAGTCCAAGTCCGGAGAGCTCTGGAAACACCATATATTTT	CASSPSPESSGNTIYF
NA	TRBV6-1	TRBD1	TRBJ2-4	TGTGCCAGCAGTGGCCAAATCGGGACAGGGTTCCACATTCAGTACTTC	CASSGQIGTGFHIQYF
NA	TRBV3-1/TRBV3-2	NA	TRBJ2-1	TGTGCCAGCAGCCAGCAGAGTAGCGCCTACAATGAGCAGTTCTTC	CASSQQSSAYNEQFF
NA	TRBV11-2	NA	TRBJ1-2	TGTGCCAGCAGCTTAGCGGTGCACTACACCTTC	CASSLAVHYTF
once	TRBV6-4	NA	TRBJ1-2	TGTGCCAGCAGTGACCTCCGGCCCAGCGCTAACTATGGCTACACCTTC	CASSDLRPSANYGYTF
once	TRBV3-1/TRBV3-2	NA	TRBJ2-3	TGTGCCAGCAGCCAAGGGGGACTCACAGATACGCAGTATTTT	CASSQGGLTDTQYF
NA	TRBV29-1	TRBD1	TRBJ1-4	TGCAGCGTTGATGGGACAGGGGCTAATGAAAAACTGTTTTTT	CSVDGTGANEKLFF
NA	TRBV4-2	NA	TRBJ1-6	TGTGCCAGCAGCCAAGACATCCGAGCATTTTCGTCCAATTCACCCCTCCACTTT	CASSQDIRAFSSNSPLHF
NA	TRBV7-2	TRBD2	TRBJ2-1	TGTGCCAGCAGCTTAGGGACTAGCTATTACAATGAGCAGTTCTTC	CASSLGTSYYNEQFF